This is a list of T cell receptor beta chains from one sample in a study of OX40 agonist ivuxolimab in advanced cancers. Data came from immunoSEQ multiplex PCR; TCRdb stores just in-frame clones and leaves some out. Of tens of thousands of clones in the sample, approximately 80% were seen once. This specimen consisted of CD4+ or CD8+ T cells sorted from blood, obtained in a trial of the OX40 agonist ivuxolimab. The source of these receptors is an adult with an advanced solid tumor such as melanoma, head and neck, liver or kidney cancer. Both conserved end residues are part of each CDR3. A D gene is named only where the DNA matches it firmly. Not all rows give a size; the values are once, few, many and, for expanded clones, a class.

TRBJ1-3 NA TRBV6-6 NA CASRPNIQNSGNTIYF TGTGCCAGCAGACCTAATATTCAGAACTCTGGAAACACCATATATTTT
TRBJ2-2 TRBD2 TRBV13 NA CAGGSGGRNTGELFF TGTGCTGGTGGTAGCGGGGGGCGGAACACCGGGGAGCTGTTTTTT
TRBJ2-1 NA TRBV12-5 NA CASTRGGHYEQFF TGTGCTAGTACTAGGGGGGGGCATTATGAGCAGTTCTTC
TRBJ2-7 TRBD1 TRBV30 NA CAWSPTGGEQYF TGTGCCTGGAGTCCAACAGGGGGCGAGCAGTACTTC
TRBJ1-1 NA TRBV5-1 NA CASSYLADSFNTEAFF TGCGCCAGCAGCTACCTGGCAGACTCCTTTAACACTGAAGCTTTCTTT
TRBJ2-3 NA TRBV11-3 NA CASSFTATDTQYF TGTGCCAGCAGCTTTACAGCCACAGATACGCAGTATTTT
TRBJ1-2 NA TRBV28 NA CASSSPTADRNYGYTF TGTGCCAGCAGTTCCCCAACAGCCGACAGAAACTATGGCTACACCTTC
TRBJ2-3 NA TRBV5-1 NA CASSTGALTTDTQYF TGCGCCAGCAGCACCGGGGCTCTTACCACAGATACGCAGTATTTT
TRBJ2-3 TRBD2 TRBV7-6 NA CASSLAAGGDTQYF TGTGCCAGCAGCCTTGCTGCGGGGGGAGATACGCAGTATTTT
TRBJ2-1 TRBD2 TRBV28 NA CASRPGLENEQFF TGTGCCAGCAGACCGGGACTAGAAAATGAGCAGTTCTTC
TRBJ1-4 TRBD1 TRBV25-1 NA CASKGQGAPNEKLFF TGTGCCAGCAAGGGACAGGGGGCACCTAATGAAAAACTGTTTTTT
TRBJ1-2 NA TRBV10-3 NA CAISGGTLSSTYGYTF TGTGCCATCAGTGGGGGTACTCTCTCCTCAACCTATGGCTACACCTTC
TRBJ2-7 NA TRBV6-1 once CASSANQGGRYEQYF TGTGCCAGCAGTGCCAACCAGGGTGGGCGGTACGAGCAGTACTTC
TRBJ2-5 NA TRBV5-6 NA CASSSTGVPEQYF TGTGCCAGCAGCTCGACAGGTGTTCCTGAGCAGTACTTC
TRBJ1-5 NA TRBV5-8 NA CASSLEGGNQPQHF TGTGCCAGCAGCTTGGAAGGGGGCAATCAGCCCCAGCATTTT
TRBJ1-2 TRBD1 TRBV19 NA CASNHGTGHYYGYTF TGTGCCAGTAACCATGGGACAGGGCATTACTATGGCTACACCTTC
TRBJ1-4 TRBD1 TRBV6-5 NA CASTGTGGANEKLFF TGTGCCAGCACCGGAACAGGGGGGGCTAATGAAAAACTGTTTTTT
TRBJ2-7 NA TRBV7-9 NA CASSQRSVTVYEQYF TGTGCCAGCAGCCAGCGGTCCGTTACTGTCTACGAGCAGTACTTC
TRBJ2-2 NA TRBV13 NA CASSWGGVNTGELFF TGTGCCAGCAGCTGGGGCGGCGTGAACACCGGGGAGCTGTTTTTT
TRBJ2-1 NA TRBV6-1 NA CASSESLAGSYNEQFF TGTGCCAGCAGTGAAAGCCTTGCCGGCTCCTACAATGAGCAGTTCTTC
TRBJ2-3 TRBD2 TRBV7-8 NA CASSQSSGGASDTQYF TGTGCCAGCAGCCAATCTAGCGGGGGGGCGTCAGATACGCAGTATTTT
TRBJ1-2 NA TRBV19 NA CASSTSWGSYGYTF TGTGCCAGTAGTACCTCCTGGGGAAGCTATGGCTACACCTTC
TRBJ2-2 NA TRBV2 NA CASKEELRHGGELFF TGTGCCAGCAAAGAGGAACTACGGCATGGCGGGGAGCTGTTTTTT
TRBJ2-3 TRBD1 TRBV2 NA CASSDRGTGTDTQYF TGTGCCAGCAGCGACAGGGGCACCGGCACAGATACGCAGTATTTT
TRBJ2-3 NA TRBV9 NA CASSVGGASTDTQYF TGTGCCAGCAGCGTAGGGGGGGCTAGCACAGATACGCAGTATTTT
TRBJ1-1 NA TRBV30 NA CAWSVRDNTEAFF TGTGCCTGGAGTGTCCGGGACAATACTGAAGCTTTCTTT
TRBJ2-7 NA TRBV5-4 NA CASSLGLGSREQYF TGTGCCAGCAGCTTGGGGTTGGGGTCGCGGGAGCAGTACTTC
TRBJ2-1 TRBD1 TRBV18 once CASSPGTGVHNEQFF TGTGCCAGCTCACCTGGGACAGGGGTACACAATGAGCAGTTCTTC
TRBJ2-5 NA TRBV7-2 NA CASSSGPYQETQYF TGTGCCAGCAGCAGTGGACCATATCAAGAGACCCAGTACTTC
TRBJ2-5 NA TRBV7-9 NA CAGGWSQETQYF TGTGCAGGGGGGTGGAGCCAAGAGACCCAGTACTTC
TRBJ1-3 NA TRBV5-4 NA CASSPPGAPGNTIYF TGTGCCAGCAGCCCACCCGGGGCCCCCGGAAACACCATATATTTT
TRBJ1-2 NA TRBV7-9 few CASSSFKTANYGYTF TGTGCCAGCAGCTCCTTTAAGACAGCCAACTATGGCTACACCTTC
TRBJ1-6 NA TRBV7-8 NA CAIQGGGGNSPLHF TGTGCCATTCAAGGAGGGGGGGGTAATTCACCCCTCCACTTT
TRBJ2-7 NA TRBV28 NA CASSPGGPSYEQYF TGTGCCAGCAGTCCCGGGGGGCCCTCCTACGAGCAGTACTTC